The next 19 T cell receptor beta chains were all read from a single sample in a study of T cells of healthy individuals. MiXCR, applied by TCRdb to the 5' RACE reads, yields one record per CDR3 protein. The table lists approximately 100,000 distinct CDR3 sequences, roughly 15% of them singletons, with 6.2% in the top ten. These TCRs come from a human donor in good health.

The CDR3 reads CASSWRFSGGNEQFF. CDR3 coding DNA: TGTGCCAGCAGCTGGAGGTTTTCCGGGGGTAATGAGCAGTTCTTC. This sequence joins TRBV5-6 and TRBJ2-1, with D tentatively TRBD2 (6 bases). The CDR3 runs 15 residues. V lost 3 bases and J 7 bases, leaving 17 bases between the germline ends. Per the germline V gene, CDR1 is SGHDT and CDR2 is YYEEEE.

V is TRBV5-1 and J is TRBJ1-1; D is unclear. Trimming pared 1 base from V and 3 bases from J, leaving 7 bases between. CDR1 is SGHRS and CDR2 is YFSETQ in the germline V gene. The CDR3 runs to 13 residues. The CDR3 DNA sequence: TGCGCCAGCAGCTTGCAGGAGGACACTGAAGCTTTCTTT. Protein: CASSLQEDTEAFF.

This clonotype has more than one count but fewer than ten. The gene calls are TRBV7-9 and TRBJ2-7, with 8 bases identical to TRBD1. The V and J ends lost 5 bases and 7 bases, in that order; junction bases with no gene match: 7. Germline lookup yields CDR1 SEHNR and CDR2 FQNEAQ (reference sequence). The CDR3 sequence is 13 residues long. The CDR3 spells CASSPETGEEQYF. CDR3 DNA sequence: TGTGCCAGCAGCCCGGAGACAGGGGAGGAGCAGTACTTC.

The genes are TRBV4-2 and TRBJ2-2; D may be TRBD1 (6 bases). The CDR3 is 17 residues long. CDR1 and CDR2 (germline): LGHNA, YNFKEQ. V was cut by 0 bases and J by 0 bases, with 11 bases left in between. CDR3 nucleotide sequence: TGTGCCAGCAGCCAAGAAGACAGGTTCGCGAACACCGGGGAGCTGTTTTTT. Translated: CASSQEDRFANTGELFF.

The chain is built from TRBV11-2 and TRBJ1-6; D remains ambiguous. Trimming took 3 bases from V and 5 from J, leaving 8 bases between them. CDR1 and CDR2 from the germline V gene are SGHAT and FQNNGV. The length of the CDR3 is 14 residues. This CDR3 is CASSFWQNNSPLHF. CDR3 DNA sequence: TGTGCCAGCAGCTTTTGGCAGAATAATTCACCCCTCCACTTT.

V is TRBV14 and J is TRBJ2-5; no definite D call. Trimming left V 4 bases short and J 2 bases short, with 11 bases between. Per the germline V gene, CDR1 is SGHDN and CDR2 is FVKESK. This CDR3 spans 14 amino acids. DNA of the CDR3: TGTGCCAGCAGCCCCTCGTGGATACAAGAGACCCAGTACTTC. This translates into CASSPSWIQETQYF.

This clonotype was seen many times. The J gene is TRBJ2-5, the V gene TRBV20-1, with D perhaps matching TRBD2 (6 bases). This CDR3 has 12 amino acids. V shed 3 bases and J shed 4 bases, with 9 bases lying between them. Per germline, CDR1 DFQATT and CDR2 SNEGSKA (reference sequence). The DNA of the CDR3 is TGCAGTGCTAGTTTGGGGGGAGAGACCCAGTACTTC. Translating gives CSASLGGETQYF.

V is TRBV20-1 and J is TRBJ2-1; D is perhaps TRBD2 (5 bases). The V and J ends lost 6 bases and 5 bases respectively, with 11 bases between them. This CDR3 is 12 amino acids long. Germline CDR1 reads DFQATT; CDR2 reads SNEGSKA (reference sequence). CDR3 DNA: TGCAGTGCGCCGGACTTAAACAATGAGCAGTTCTTC. This encodes CSAPDLNNEQFF.

Comments on this clonotype: At one end, the junction sequence differs from germline, possibly due to a read error. This chain joins TRBV6-2 or TRBV6-3 and TRBJ1-1; D gene unclear. The CDR3 has 12 residues. CDR1 is MNHEY, CDR2 SVGEGT, per germline. CDR3: CASSYSTTEAFF. For the CDR3, the DNA is TGTGCCAGCAGCTACTCCACCACCGAAGCTTTCTTT.

The table lists this clonotype with a few counts. The V call is TRBV28, the J call TRBJ1-2, with 8 bases that match TRBD1. Germline trimming cut 3 bases from V and 0 bases from J; bases unmatched to any gene: 6. This CDR3 is built from 16 residues. The germline V gene encodes CDR1 MDHEN and CDR2 SYDVKM. DNA of the CDR3: TGTGCCAGCAGTTTTCAGGGGGCCCTACCTAACTATGGCTACACCTTC. Protein: CASSFQGALPNYGYTF.

V and J are TRBV7-2 and TRBJ2-1; the match to TRBD1 covers 7 bases. CDR1 and CDR2 from the germline V gene are SGHTA and FQGNSA. The CDR3 contains 16 residues. J was trimmed by 4 bases and V by 2 bases; bases with no gene match: 8. The CDR3 DNA reads TGTGCCAGCAGCTTAAGTGGGGCAGGGGGTTACAATGAGCAGTTCTTC. Encoded protein: CASSLSGAGGYNEQFF.

This clonotype was recorded a few times. This rearrangement joins TRBV19 to TRBJ1-5, with 7 bases that match TRBD1. The CDR3 sequence is 15 residues long. V was pared by 6 bases and J by 3 bases, with 8 bases of the junction left unmatched. From germline, CDR1 is LNHDA and CDR2 SQIVND (reference sequence). The CDR3 DNA reads as TGTGCCAGTAGCCCGCCAGACAGGGACAATCAGCCCCAGCATTTT. Amino acids: CASSPPDRDNQPQHF.

Many counts were recorded for this clonotype. The J gene is TRBJ1-4, the V gene TRBV5-5; D possibly corresponds to TRBD1 (6 bases). Germline CDR1 SGHKS, CDR2 YYEKEE (reference sequence). V shed 1 base and J shed 7 bases, with 14 bases lying between them. CDR3 length equals 15 residues. CDR3 loop: CASSLYGGDGEKLFF. CDR3 nucleotide sequence: TGTGCCAGCAGCTTGTACGGGGGCGACGGTGAAAAACTGTTTTTT.

The chain has TRBV7-2 and TRBJ2-5, with 12 positions matching TRBD2. Germline assignment: CDR1 SGHTA and CDR2 FQGNSA. CDR3 length: 15 amino acids. J lost 2 bases, V lost 5 bases, and 3 bases had no gene match. The CDR3 sequence is CASSRTSGNQETQYF. In DNA form, the CDR3 reads TGTGCCAGCAGCCGGACTAGCGGGAATCAAGAGACCCAGTACTTC. The full variable domain, with the rest looked up from reference TRBV7-2 and TRBJ2-5, is GAGVSQSPSNKVTEKGKDVELRCDPISGHTALYWYRQSLGQGLEFLIYFQGNSAPDKSGLPSDRFSAERTGGSVSTLTIQRTQQEDSAVYLCASSRTSGNQETQYFGPGTRLLVL.

This clonotype turned up a few times. The V and J genes are TRBV29-1 and TRBJ1-3; TRBD1 matches at 9 bases. The J segment lost 4 bases and the V segment lost 4 bases, leaving 2 bases of the junction unmatched. Germline V CDR1 and CDR2: SQVTM, ANQGSEA. The CDR3 has 13 residues. The CDR3 nucleotides read TGCAGCGTTGTGGGACAGGGAGGAAACACCATATATTTT. Translating gives CSVVGQGGNTIYF.

This chain uses TRBV12-3 or TRBV12-4 with TRBJ2-1; 8 positions match TRBD2. Trimming took 1 base from V and 2 from J; bases not matched to a gene: 4. The CDR3 totals 16 residues. In DNA, the CDR3 is TGTGCCAGCAGTTTAGGTTCGCGGGGGGCCTACAATGAGCAGTTCTTC. Translated, it gives CASSLGSRGAYNEQFF.

The sample holds many counts of this clonotype. The J gene is TRBJ2-3, the V gene TRBV11-2; no reliable D call. CDR1 is SGHAT, CDR2 FQNNGV, per germline. The ends were cut back, 0 bases at V and 7 bases at J, with 8 bases in the middle. This CDR3 has 13 amino acids. CDR3 bases: TGTGCCAGCAGCTTAGAAACTGGGTATACGCAGTATTTT. This gives the protein CASSLETGYTQYF.

This clonotype was observed a few times. The chain uses TRBV5-5 and TRBJ2-1; the match to TRBD2 covers 12 bases. The trim removed 0 bases at V and 4 bases at J, leaving 11 bases unmatched. Per germline, CDR1 SGHKS and CDR2 YYEKEE (reference sequence). The CDR3 is 19 amino acids. The CDR3 bases are TGTGCCAGCAGCTTGGACCGACTAGCGGGAGAACCCAGGTACAATGAGCAGTTCTTC. This sequence encodes CASSLDRLAGEPRYNEQFF.

This clonotype appeared a few times. The chain is built from TRBV5-1 and TRBJ2-7; possible D gene TRBD1, 6 bases. CDR3 length equals 13 residues. V was trimmed by 4 bases and J by 3 bases, leaving 11 bases between them. In germline, CDR1 is SGHRS, CDR2 YFSETQ. The CDR3, as DNA: TGCGCCAGCAGCATGAGAGGGGGCTACGAGCAGTACTTC. Protein sequence: CASSMRGGYEQYF.